One sample yielded the 10 T cell receptor beta chains listed below, sequenced in a study of T cell changes during pregnancy in multiple sclerosis. Assay used: immunoSEQ multiplex PCR; TCRdb lists only in-frame clones, some missing. Here the sample spans fewer than 65,000 clones, roughly 90% being singletons. This material consisted of peripheral blood, taken in the first trimester of pregnancy. The receptors shown here come from a female donor in good health, enrolled as a control in a pregnancy study.

The V call is TRBV27, the J call TRBJ2-5; a possible D gene is TRBD1 (6 bases). The germline V gene encodes CDR1 MNHEY and CDR2 SMNVEV (reference sequence). Trimming removed 2 bases from V and 1 base from J, with 11 bases in between. The length of the CDR3 is 15 residues. CDR3 nucleotides: TGTGCCAGCAGTTTAGGCGCAGGGGTCCAAGAGACCCAGTACTTC. Translated: CASSLGAGVQETQYF.

CDR3 nucleotides: TGCAGCGTGGACAGGGTAGGGACTGAAGCTTTCTTT. This gives the protein CSVDRVGTEAFF. The chain joins TRBV29-1 to TRBJ1-1; 8 nucleotides line up with TRBD1. The J segment lost 5 bases and the V segment lost 6 bases, leaving 5 bases of the junction unmatched. The CDR3 loop spans 12 amino acids. CDR1 is SQVTM and CDR2 is ANQGSEA in the germline V gene. Full variable domain (rest looked up from reference TRBV29-1 and TRBJ1-1): SAVISQKPSRDICQRGTSLTIQCQVDSQVTMMFWYRQQPGQSLTLIATANQGSEATYESGFVIDKFPISRPNLTFSTLTVSNMSPEDSSIYLCSVDRVGTEAFFGQGTRLTVV.

Notes on this clone: The junction departs from the called germline gene at one end, perhaps through a read error. The chain couples TRBV20-1 to TRBJ2-1; weak D call: TRBD2 (5 bases). This CDR3 is 10 amino acids long. Germline CDR1 reads DFQATT; CDR2 reads SNEGSKA (reference sequence). The CDR3 nucleotides are TGCAGTGCACCGGACTGGAGGTTGATCTTC. Protein sequence: CSAPDWRLIF.

This chain uses TRBV7-3 with TRBJ2-3; a weak D match, TRBD1 (6 bases). Trimming shortened V by 1 base and J by 6 bases, and 17 bases separated the two germline ends. CDR1 and CDR2 from the germline V gene are SGHTA and FQGTGA. There are 16 residues in the CDR3. Here the CDR3 DNA reads TGTGCCAGCAGCTTAAATCCGAGCAGGGGCAGGGATACGCAGTATTTT. This sequence encodes CASSLNPSRGRDTQYF.

The V gene is TRBV6-5, the J gene TRBJ1-1, with a weak D call TRBD1 (5 bases). Trimming took off 9 bases at V and 0 bases at J, with 11 bases between the two ends. The CDR3 consists of 13 residues. Germline CDR1 MNHEY, CDR2 SVGAGI. CDR3 in amino acids: CASYRRMNTEAFF. In DNA form, the CDR3 reads TGTGCCAGTTACAGGCGGATGAACACTGAAGCTTTCTTT.

V usage is TRBV11-2 and J usage is TRBJ2-2; 11 bases match TRBD2. Germline lookup yields CDR1 SGHAT and CDR2 FQNNGV. This CDR3 is 15 amino acids long. Trimming took 5 bases from V and 5 from J; bases not matched to a gene: 4. The CDR3 sequence is CASSPLAGATGELFF. CDR3 DNA: TGTGCCAGCAGCCCACTAGCGGGAGCGACCGGGGAGCTGTTTTTT.

In its sample, this clone was seen once. The J gene is TRBJ2-1, the V gene TRBV19, with unresolved D. The germline V gene has CDR1 LNHDA and CDR2 SQIVND (reference sequence). The CDR3 is 15 amino acids. V shed 3 bases and J shed 0 bases, with 9 bases lying between them. The CDR3 DNA reads TGTGCCAGTAGTATTTTGATTAGCTCCTACAATGAGCAGTTCTTC. It encodes CASSILISSYNEQFF. The full variable domain, its missing parts supplied by reference TRBV19 and TRBJ2-1, is DGGITQSPKYLFRKEGQNVTLSCEQNLNHDAMYWYRQDPGQGLRLIYYSQIVNDFQKGDIAEGYSVSREKKESFPLTVTSAQKNPTAFYLCASSILISSYNEQFFGPGTRLTVL.

The chain couples TRBV7-2 to TRBJ2-3; perhaps TRBD1 as D (5 bases). V lost 0 bases to trimming and J lost 3 bases, with 10 bases between them. CDR1 is SGHTA, CDR2 FQGNSA, per germline. There are 15 residues in the CDR3. CDR3 in amino acids: CASSLANRGTDTQYF. Written as DNA, the CDR3 is TGTGCCAGCAGCTTAGCGAATAGGGGTACAGATACGCAGTATTTT. Drawing the rest from reference TRBV7-2 and TRBJ2-3, the complete variable domain is GAGVSQSPSNKVTEKGKDVELRCDPISGHTALYWYRQSLGQGLEFLIYFQGNSAPDKSGLPSDRFSAERTGGSVSTLTIQRTQQEDSAVYLCASSLANRGTDTQYFGPGTRLTVL.

V and J are TRBV18 and TRBJ2-3, with D uncertain. CDR1 and CDR2 (germline): KGHSH, LQKENI. Trimming left V 5 bases short and J 5 bases short, with 5 bases between. This CDR3 contains 11 residues. The CDR3 region has the DNA TGTGCCAGCTCATCAGGAGATACGCAGTATTTT. Encoded protein: CASSSGDTQYF.

The V and J genes are TRBV4-3 and TRBJ2-5; tentatively, D is TRBD2 (5 bases). V lost 4 bases and J 4 bases, leaving 16 bases between the germline ends. This CDR3 region has 15 residues. Germline values: CDR1 LGHNA, CDR2 YSLEER. CDR3 sequence reads: CASSPSPAAGETQYF. The CDR3 DNA follows: TGCGCCAGCAGCCCTAGTCCAGCGGCGGGAGAGACCCAGTACTTC.